The 32 T cell receptor beta chains in this list originate from one sample, sequenced in a study of T cell responses to AZD1222 COVID-19 vaccine. Repertoires were generated with immunoSEQ multiplex PCR, while TCRdb's copy carries only in-frame clones and drops some. Here the sample spans 130,000 to 150,000 clones, 91% being singletons. The sequenced sample was peripheral blood, obtained 28 days after the second AZD1222 dose. The receptor set was obtained from an adult who received the AZD1222 COVID-19 vaccine.

The chain is built from TRBV5-1 and TRBJ2-5; the match to TRBD1 covers 7 bases. Germline lookup yields CDR1 SGHRS and CDR2 YFSETQ. This CDR3 is 14 amino acids long. V shed 4 bases and J 1 base; nucleotides not matched to a gene: 4. The CDR3 spells CASSQGQFQETQYF. The CDR3 coding sequence is TGCGCCAGCAGCCAGGGACAGTTCCAAGAGACCCAGTACTTC.

V is TRBV19 and J is TRBJ1-6; perhaps TRBD1 as D (6 bases). Per germline, CDR1 LNHDA and CDR2 SQIVND (reference sequence). The CDR3 runs to 14 residues. Trimming shortened V by 3 bases and J by 9 bases, and 12 bases separated the two germline ends. The CDR3 DNA is TGTGCCAGTAGTATCGGGACAAAAGGTTCACCCCTCCACTTT. Protein product: CASSIGTKGSPLHF.

This clone was recorded only once. V gene TRBV2 combines with J gene TRBJ1-1; no clear D gene. Germline V lookup: CDR1 SNHLY, CDR2 FYNNEI. The CDR3 has 11 residues. Between the trimmed V and J ends, which lost 9 bases and 2 bases, there was a span of 7 bases. CDR3 coding DNA: TGTGCCAGTATAGGAAACACTGAAGCTTTCTTT. Translation gives CASIGNTEAFF.

The chain uses TRBV3-1 (or the pseudogene TRBV3-2) and TRBJ2-7; 7 nucleotides match TRBD1. The CDR3 contains 17 residues. The J segment lost 0 bases and the V segment lost 0 bases, leaving 8 bases of the junction unmatched. From germline, CDR1 is LGHDT and CDR2 YNNKEL (reference sequence). CDR3 sequence reads: CASSQDYDRDNSYEQYF. The CDR3 bases are TGTGCCAGCAGCCAAGATTATGACAGGGACAACTCCTACGAGCAGTACTTC.

V and J are TRBV7-9 and TRBJ1-4; D call uncertain. The CDR3 is 13 amino acids. The germline V gene encodes CDR1 SEHNR and CDR2 FQNEAQ (reference sequence). Trimming stripped 5 bases from V and 4 bases from J, with 8 bases between. The CDR3 region is CASSRIINEKLFF. Written as DNA, the CDR3 is TGTGCCAGCAGCCGAATAATTAATGAAAAACTGTTTTTT.

The chain links TRBV7-6 to TRBJ2-1; 13 bases line up with TRBD2. The germline CDR1 and CDR2 sequences are SGHVS and FNYEAQ. This CDR3 is built from 15 residues. Trimming removed 5 bases from V and 7 bases from J; junction bases left unmatched: 5. In nucleotides, the CDR3 is TGTGCCAGCAGCCTGGGACTAGCGGGAAGTAATGAGCAGTTCTTC. Translating it yields CASSLGLAGSNEQFF.

This clone was found once. The rearrangement links TRBV19 to TRBJ2-3, with 7 bases matching TRBD2. V shed 0 bases, J shed 1 base, and the junction held 4 bases outside the gene matches. The CDR3 totals 16 residues. CDR1 is LNHDA, CDR2 SQIVND, per germline (reference sequence). The CDR3 region is CASSIDGRKGTDTQYF. The CDR3 nucleotides read TGTGCCAGTAGTATAGACGGGAGGAAGGGCACAGATACGCAGTATTTT. The variable domain in full, with the rest retrieved from reference TRBV19 and TRBJ2-3, is DGGITQSPKYLFRKEGQNVTLSCEQNLNHDAMYWYRQDPGQGLRLIYYSQIVNDFQKGDIAEGYSVSREKKESFPLTVTSAQKNPTAFYLCASSIDGRKGTDTQYFGPGTRLTVL.

The chain links TRBV5-1 to TRBJ2-2; a possible D gene is TRBD1 (6 bases). CDR3 size: 15 residues. The germline V gene has CDR1 SGHRS and CDR2 YFSETQ. Trimming took off 5 bases at V and 0 bases at J, with 11 bases between the two ends. The CDR3 is CASRQQGPNTGELFF. For the CDR3, the DNA is TGCGCCAGCAGACAACAGGGCCCGAACACCGGGGAGCTGTTTTTT.

This chain links TRBV7-2 with TRBJ2-3; D gene uncertain. The germline gives CDR1 SGHTA, CDR2 FQGNSA. This CDR3 has 13 residues. Between the trimmed V and J ends, which lost 6 bases and 5 bases, there was a span of 12 bases. In nucleotides, the CDR3 is TGTGCCAGCAGTCCCCTTGCGGTAGATACGCAGTATTTT. It codes for CASSPLAVDTQYF.

CDR3 in amino acids: CASSPIGGLTDTQYF. CDR3 nucleotides: TGTGCCAGCTCACCGATAGGGGGACTCACAGATACGCAGTATTTT. The chain is built from TRBV18 and TRBJ2-3, with D perhaps given as TRBD1 or TRBD2 (6 bases each). Looked up from germline, CDR1 is KGHSH and CDR2 is LQKENI. The V end was cut by 3 bases, the J end by 2 bases, with 12 bases between. The CDR3 extends over 15 amino acids. Drawing the rest from reference TRBV18 and TRBJ2-3, the complete variable domain is NAGVMQNPRHLVRRRGQEARLRCSPMKGHSHVYWYRQLPEEGLKFMVYLQKENIIDESGMPKERFSAEFPKEGPSILRIQQVVRGDSAAYFCASSPIGGLTDTQYFGPGTRLTVL.

In its sample, this clone was seen once. The V call is TRBV6-6, the J call TRBJ2-3; D could derive from TRBD1 or TRBD2 (5 bases each). V lost 6 bases and J 1 base, leaving 11 bases between the germline ends. Germline V gene lookup returns CDR1 MNHNY and CDR2 SVGAGI (reference sequence). The CDR3 length is 14 residues. CDR3 amino acids: CASRGEWGTDTQYF. CDR3 nucleotide sequence: TGTGCCAGCAGGGGGGAGTGGGGCACAGATACGCAGTATTTT.

The rearrangement links TRBV5-8 to TRBJ2-6; a possible D gene is TRBD1 (6 bases). V was clipped by 3 bases and J by 4 bases, with 14 bases between them. The germline gives CDR1 SGHTS, CDR2 YDEGEE. The CDR3 has 16 residues. DNA of the CDR3: TGTGCCAGCAGCTCCTCCAGGACAGCCGGGGCCAACGTCCTGACTTTC. Amino acid sequence: CASSSSRTAGANVLTF. Using reference TRBV5-8 and TRBJ2-6 for the parts outside the CDR3, the full variable domain is EAGVTQSPTHLIKTRGQQATLRCSPISGHTSVYWYQQALGLGLQFLLWYDEGEERNRGNFPPRFSGRQFPNYSSELNVNALELEDSALYLCASSSSRTAGANVLTFGAGSRLTVL.

V usage is TRBV19 and J usage is TRBJ1-3; 10 bases are shared with TRBD1. In germline, CDR1 is LNHDA, CDR2 SQIVND (reference sequence). This CDR3 spans 16 amino acids. The junction had 7 bases not matched to a gene; V was cut back by 6 bases and J by 2 bases. This CDR3 is CASSKDGTGAGNTIYF. The CDR3 DNA is TGTGCCAGTAGCAAGGACGGGACAGGGGCTGGAAACACCATATATTTT. Supplemented by reference TRBV19 and TRBJ1-3, the full variable domain reads DGGITQSPKYLFRKEGQNVTLSCEQNLNHDAMYWYRQDPGQGLRLIYYSQIVNDFQKGDIAEGYSVSREKKESFPLTVTSAQKNPTAFYLCASSKDGTGAGNTIYFGEGSWLTVV.

The rearrangement joins TRBV28 to TRBJ2-3, with 8 bases matching TRBD2. J was trimmed by 3 bases and V by 8 bases; bases with no gene match: 13. This CDR3 region has 16 residues. Per germline, CDR1 MDHEN and CDR2 SYDVKM. CDR3 nucleotide sequence: TGTGCCAGCGGCATCCAAAGCGGGGGAGGGACAGATACGCAGTATTTT. It encodes CASGIQSGGGTDTQYF.

The chain employs TRBV7-9 and TRBJ2-5; D not certain. The germline gives CDR1 SEHNR, CDR2 FQNEAQ (reference sequence). The ends were cut back, 5 bases at V and 1 base at J, with 2 bases in the middle. The CDR3 covers 11 residues. CDR3 loop: CASSIQETQYF. CDR3 DNA sequence: TGTGCCAGCAGCATCCAAGAGACCCAGTACTTC.

V and J are TRBV7-2 and TRBJ1-1, with no clear D. Germline values: CDR1 SGHTA, CDR2 FQGNSA. The CDR3 contains 16 residues. Between the trimmed V and J ends, which lost 0 bases and 1 base, there was a span of 12 bases. The CDR3 region has the DNA TGTGCCAGCAGCTTAGCGGGTTCAGGCCCGAACACTGAAGCTTTCTTT. Its protein product is CASSLAGSGPNTEAFF.

The chain couples TRBV3-1 (or the pseudogene TRBV3-2) to TRBJ2-1; 12 positions match TRBD2. Germline-derived CDR1 and CDR2 are LGHDT and YNNKEL (reference sequence). V trimming: 5 bases; J trimming: 7 bases; junction bases outside the gene matches: 6. The CDR3 extends over 15 amino acids. DNA of the CDR3: TGTGCCAGCAGCTTGGGACTAGCGGGTTGGAATGAGCAGTTCTTC. It specifies CASSLGLAGWNEQFF.

J is TRBJ2-2 and V is TRBV27; TRBD2 aligns across 8 bases. This CDR3 has 19 amino acids. The trim removed 5 bases at V and 1 base at J, leaving 15 bases unmatched. Germline CDR1 reads MNHEY; CDR2 reads SMNVEV (reference sequence). The CDR3 reads CASSINLVRLAGNTGELFF. In DNA form, the CDR3 reads TGTGCCAGCAGTATCAACCTTGTGCGGCTAGCGGGGAACACCGGGGAGCTGTTTTTT.

The chain couples TRBV29-1 to TRBJ1-1; the D gene is possibly TRBD1 (5 bases). Trimming removed 5 bases from V and 3 bases from J, with 10 bases in between. CDR3 length: 12 amino acids. Germline V lookup: CDR1 SQVTM, CDR2 ANQGSEA. The CDR3 protein is CSVRGVDTEAFF. CDR3 DNA: TGCAGCGTTCGGGGGGTCGACACTGAAGCTTTCTTT.

This chain joins TRBV21-1 and TRBJ2-7; TRBD2 is taken as the D call from the table, unchecked against the DNA. TRBV21-1 is labeled a pseudogene. The CDR3 length is 12 residues. CDR3 protein: CASSKVRETRTF. CDR3 coding DNA: TGTGCCAGCAGCAAAGTGCGGGAGACTAGGACCTTC.

The V call is TRBV29-1, the J call TRBJ1-1; no definite D call. Trimming removed 5 bases from V and 5 bases from J, with 15 bases in between. Looked up from germline, CDR1 is SQVTM and CDR2 is ANQGSEA. The CDR3 loop spans 13 amino acids. The CDR3 sequence is CSVKSGRRTEAFF. CDR3 in DNA: TGCAGCGTTAAGTCAGGCCGGAGGACTGAAGCTTTCTTT.

The chain has TRBV30 and TRBJ1-1; D is possibly TRBD1 (6 bases). Germline CDR1 GTSNPN, CDR2 SVGIG (reference sequence). CDR3 length: 11 residues. V shed 3 bases and J shed 4 bases, with 6 bases lying between them. The CDR3 DNA reads as TGTGCCTGGAGCAGGGGCACTGAAGCTTTCTTT. Its protein is CAWSRGTEAFF.

This chain connects TRBV5-1 to TRBJ2-7; D is uncertain. This CDR3 is 15 amino acids long. Trimming took off 4 bases at V and 3 bases at J, with 17 bases between the two ends. Germline V lookup: CDR1 SGHRS, CDR2 YFSETQ. CDR3 sequence: CASSPQNKILYEQYF. The CDR3 nucleotides read TGCGCCAGCAGCCCCCAGAACAAAATCCTCTACGAGCAGTACTTC.

The rearrangement uses TRBV18 and TRBJ1-3, with TRBD1 as a possible D gene (5 bases). The germline V and J ends were trimmed by 2 bases and 3 bases, with 8 bases remaining between them. The CDR3 has 14 residues. CDR1 KGHSH and CDR2 LQKENI come from the germline V gene. The CDR3 spells CASSPGGGGNTIYF. Here the CDR3 DNA reads TGTGCCAGCTCACCAGGGGGTGGTGGAAACACCATATATTTT.

The chain is built from TRBV6-5 and TRBJ1-2, with TRBD1 matching over 7 bases. The CDR3 totals 13 residues. Per germline, CDR1 MNHEY and CDR2 SVGAGI. With V trimmed by 6 bases and J by 6 bases, 7 bases remained unmatched. As DNA, the CDR3 is TGTGCCAGCAGGCACACAGGGGAGGATGGCTACACCTTC. Translation: CASRHTGEDGYTF.

The DNA for the CDR3 is TGCGCCAGCAGGGGGACAACCCAAGAGACCCAGTACTTC. Its protein is CASRGTTQETQYF. The chain recombines TRBV5-1 with TRBJ2-5, with D maybe TRBD1 (6 bases). Germline CDR1 and CDR2: SGHRS and YFSETQ. The CDR3 is made up of 13 amino acids. V dropped 5 bases and J dropped 1 base, with 9 bases sitting between them.

V and J are TRBV4-2 and TRBJ1-4; D gene unclear. V lost 1 base to trimming and J lost 0 bases, with 9 bases between them. The CDR3 has 16 amino acids. The germline CDR1 and CDR2 sequences are LGHNA and YNFKEQ. CDR3 DNA: TGTGCCAGCAGCCAAGTGACCGCCGCAACTAATGAAAAACTGTTTTTT. It specifies CASSQVTAATNEKLFF.

J is TRBJ1-5 and V is TRBV19, with 9 bases fitting TRBD1. J was trimmed by 4 bases and V by 7 bases; bases with no gene match: 5. Germline CDR1 reads LNHDA; CDR2 reads SQIVND (reference sequence). This CDR3 is 14 amino acids long. The CDR3 loop is CASTRDRENQPQHF. The CDR3 DNA follows: TGTGCCAGTACCAGGGACAGGGAGAATCAGCCCCAGCATTTT.

This chain connects TRBV7-8 to TRBJ2-3; D perhaps matches TRBD1 (5 bases). The germline V gene has CDR1 SGHVS and CDR2 FQNEAQ. CDR3 length: 13 residues. V dropped 4 bases and J dropped 2 bases, with 7 bases sitting between them. CDR3 coding DNA: TGTGCCAGCAGCTCAGGGCCCACAGATACGCAGTATTTT. Translating gives CASSSGPTDTQYF.

This rearrangement joins TRBV20-1 to TRBJ2-3; D might be TRBD1 (6 bases). Germline CDR1 DFQATT, CDR2 SNEGSKA (reference sequence). CDR3 length: 14 residues. V lost 3 bases, J lost 3 bases, and 13 bases lay in between. Here the CDR3 reads CSASTGMGTDTQYF. The DNA of the CDR3 is TGCAGTGCTAGTACAGGGATGGGAACAGATACGCAGTATTTT.

The chain links TRBV30 to TRBJ2-2, with D perhaps TRBD1 (6 bases). CDR1 GTSNPN and CDR2 SVGIG come from the germline V gene (reference sequence). There are 14 residues in the CDR3. V gave up 3 bases and J gave up 0 bases, with 8 bases separating them. CDR3 coding DNA: TGTGCCTGGAGACAGGGAACGAACACCGGGGAGCTGTTTTTT. Translated: CAWRQGTNTGELFF. The variable domain in full, completed from reference TRBV30 and TRBJ2-2, reads SQTIHQWPATLVQPVGSPLSLECTVEGTSNPNLYWYRQAAGRGLQLLFYSVGIGQISSEVPQNLSASRPQDRQFILSSKKLLLSDSGFYLCAWRQGTNTGELFFGEGSRLTVL.

The CDR3 here is CASSLAGSSGNTIYF. The CDR3 nucleotides are TGTGCCAGCAGCTTGGCAGGGAGCTCTGGAAACACCATATATTTT. The chain couples TRBV7-9 to TRBJ1-3, with a weak D call TRBD1 (5 bases). The CDR3 spans 15 residues. CDR1 is SEHNR, CDR2 FQNEAQ, per germline (reference sequence). V was pared by 3 bases and J by 0 bases, with 9 bases between. Full variable domain (outside the CDR3, taken from reference TRBV7-9 and TRBJ1-3): DTGVSQNPRHKITKRGQNVTFRCDPISEHNRLYWYRQTLGQGPEFLTYFQNEAQLEKSRLLSDRFSAERPKGSFSTLEIQRTEQGDSAMYLCASSLAGSSGNTIYFGEGSWLTVV.